The T cell receptor (beta chain) under discussion was sequenced for a study of identical twins. With 8 bases clipped from V and 1 base from J, the junction kept 3 bases outside the gene matches. CDR3 length equals 13 residues. TCRdb reanalysed the 5' RACE reads using MiXCR and keeps one entry per CDR3 protein. The sample carries nearly 650,000 distinct CDR3 sequences, roughly 6.6% recorded once. These data were likewise used in another study, on yellow fever vaccine responses in identical twins.

The sequence was collected from a woman between 18 and 29 years old in good health. The specimen sequenced was PBMCs. V usage is TRBV12-3 or TRBV12-4 and J usage is TRBJ2-7, with TRBD1 matching over 9 bases. CDR3 residues: CASGGTGSYEQYF. The CDR3, as DNA: TGTGCCAGCGGGGGGACAGGGTCCTACGAGCAGTACTTC.